This T cell receptor (beta chain) was captured in a study of human T cells and chemical hapten exposure. Study-level information: The use of 2% DPC on approximately 2 cm by approximately 2 cm of upper inner arm skin constituted sensitization.

V shed 4 bases and J shed 5 bases, with 13 bases lying between them. Germline loops: CDR1 SGHRS, CDR2 YFSETQ. The CDR3 consists of 14 residues. The library tagged each cDNA molecule with unique molecular identifiers. TCRdb re-derived calls from the RACE reads in MiXCR, one entry per CDR3 protein. This table holds nearly 350,000 distinct CDR3 sequences, about 7% found once. As for time point: patch test 1, 2 weeks after DPC sensitization. The treatment was: therapeutic diphenylcyclopropenone sensitization with weekly scalp DPC. This chain links TRBV5-1 with TRBJ1-5; tentatively, D is TRBD1 (6 bases). The sequence was obtained from a woman aged 18-29 years with alopecia areata. Some clones in this sample may be carry-over from other donors' samples. Sequenced here: whole blood, sampled in connection with sensitization to the hapten diphenylcyclopropenone (DPC). CDR3 coding DNA: TGCGCCAGCAGCCCGGACAGTAATTATCAGCCCCAGCATTTT. It is translated as CASSPDSNYQPQHF.